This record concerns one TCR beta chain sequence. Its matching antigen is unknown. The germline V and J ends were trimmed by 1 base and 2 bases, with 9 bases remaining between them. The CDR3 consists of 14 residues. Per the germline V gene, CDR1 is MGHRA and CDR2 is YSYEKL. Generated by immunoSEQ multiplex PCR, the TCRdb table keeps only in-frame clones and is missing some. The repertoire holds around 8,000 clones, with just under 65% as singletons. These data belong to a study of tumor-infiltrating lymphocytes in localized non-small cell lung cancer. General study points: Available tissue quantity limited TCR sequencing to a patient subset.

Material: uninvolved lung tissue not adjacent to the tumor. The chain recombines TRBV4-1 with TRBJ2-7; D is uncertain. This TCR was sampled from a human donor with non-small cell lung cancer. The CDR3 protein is CASSQVTVPYEQYF. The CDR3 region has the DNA TGCGCCAGCAGCCAAGTAACGGTCCCCTACGAGCAGTACTTC.